The 19 T cell receptor beta chains given below trace back to one sample, sequenced in a study of early stage breast cancer tumors. Sequenced by immunoSEQ multiplex PCR; TCRdb stores in-frame clones only, minus some. This repertoire shows about 72,000 clones, around four fifths found once; its top ten account for roughly 3%. The sequenced material came from blood. These TCRs come from a person in their sixties with breast cancer.

This chain links TRBV5-1 with TRBJ2-5; 12 bases are a match to TRBD2. The V and J ends lost 4 bases and 5 bases, in that order; junction bases with no gene match: 12. CDR3 length equals 17 residues. Germline V gene data show CDR1 as SGHRS and CDR2 as YFSETQ. For the CDR3, the DNA is TGCGCCAGCAGCCCCTCCGCTAGCGGGAGGGCCGAGGAGACCCAGTACTTC. It yields the protein CASSPSASGRAEETQYF.

This clone is a singleton in its sample. CDR3 loop: CASGPWPNTEAFF. In nucleotides, the CDR3 is TGTGCCAGCGGACCTTGGCCTAACACTGAAGCTTTCTTT. This chain connects TRBV6-5 to TRBJ1-1, with unresolved D. The germline gives CDR1 MNHEY, CDR2 SVGAGI. The V end lost 8 bases, the J end lost 2 bases, and 12 bases lay between the germline ends. This CDR3 is built from 13 residues.

The chain employs TRBV10-3 and TRBJ1-5, with no clear D. The V and J ends lost 0 bases and 5 bases respectively, with 8 bases between them. Per the germline V gene, CDR1 is ENHRY and CDR2 is SYGVKD. There are 14 residues in the CDR3. For the CDR3, the DNA is TGTGCCATCAGTGAGTCGTTTGGGGATCAGCCCCAGCATTTT. It yields the protein CAISESFGDQPQHF.

This clone was seen once. The J gene is TRBJ1-1, the V gene TRBV7-2; D might be TRBD1 (5 bases). The V end lost 2 bases, the J end lost 6 bases, and 13 bases lay between the germline ends. CDR1 and CDR2 from the germline V gene are SGHTA and FQGNSA. This CDR3 region has 14 residues. The CDR3 loop reads CASSLMGLKAEAFF. The CDR3 nucleotides are TGTGCCAGCAGCTTAATGGGACTGAAGGCTGAAGCTTTCTTT.

The CDR3 is CASSPAVRGQIGYTF. The DNA of the CDR3 is TGTGCCAGCAGCCCAGCGGTTAGGGGGCAAATTGGCTACACCTTC. The rearrangement joins TRBV7-9 to TRBJ1-2, with 7 positions matching TRBD1. This CDR3 is 15 amino acids long. CDR1 is SEHNR and CDR2 is FQNEAQ in the germline V gene (reference sequence). The V gene end was trimmed by 5 bases and the J gene end by 7 bases; junction bases not matched to a gene: 13.

This clone was recorded once. The CDR3 region is CAWGGQKLTDTQYF. CDR3 DNA: TGTGCCTGGGGGGGACAGAAATTAACAGATACGCAGTATTTT. The chain joins TRBV30 to TRBJ2-3, with 7 nucleotides matching TRBD1. Germline loops: CDR1 GTSNPN, CDR2 SVGIG (reference sequence). Trimming cost V 5 bases and J 3 bases; bases outside gene matches: 8. This CDR3 spans 14 amino acids. The whole variable domain, remainder taken from reference TRBV30 and TRBJ2-3, is SQTIHQWPATLVQPVGSPLSLECTVEGTSNPNLYWYRQAAGRGLQLLFYSVGIGQISSEVPQNLSASRPQDRQFILSSKKLLLSDSGFYLCAWGGQKLTDTQYFGPGTRLTVL.

The CDR3 reads CAWSLGVAGEVTGELFF. Here the CDR3 DNA reads TGTGCCTGGAGTTTGGGGGTAGCGGGAGAGGTCACCGGGGAGCTGTTTTTT. This rearrangement joins TRBV30 to TRBJ2-2; 9 positions agree with TRBD2. V trimming: 2 bases; J trimming: 4 bases; junction bases outside the gene matches: 11. The CDR3 has 17 residues. Germline V CDR1 and CDR2: GTSNPN, SVGIG (reference sequence).

A remark on this clone: The junction shows a germline mismatch at one end, possibly a read error. The gene calls are TRBV7-7 and TRBJ2-1; unclear D gene. CDR3 length equals 13 residues. The germline CDR1 and CDR2 sequences are SSHAT and FNYEAQ (reference sequence). The CDR3 DNA is TGTGCTAGCAGCCCCCACACCTACAATGAGCAGTTCTTC. Its protein is CASSPHTYNEQFF.

CDR3 sequence (DNA): TGTGCCTGGATCCGGGGGAATTCACCCCTCCACTTT. As protein: CAWIRGNSPLHF. The chain has TRBV30 and TRBJ1-6; TRBD1 is a possible D gene (5 bases). Trimming took off 4 bases at V and 7 bases at J, with 8 bases between the two ends. Germline lookup yields CDR1 GTSNPN and CDR2 SVGIG (reference sequence). This CDR3 comprises 12 residues.

The J gene is TRBJ2-2, the V gene TRBV5-1, with a tentative D call TRBD2 (5 bases). CDR3 length: 14 amino acids. CDR1 is SGHRS, CDR2 YFSETQ, per germline. V was trimmed by 4 bases and J by 14 bases, leaving 21 bases between them. The CDR3 sequence: CASSIGPLPEVLFF. The CDR3 region has the DNA TGCGCCAGCAGCATCGGCCCTTTACCGGAGGTACTGTTTTTT.

The chain employs TRBV6-5 and TRBJ2-3; D gene unclear. Germline V gene lookup returns CDR1 MNHEY and CDR2 SVGAGI. This CDR3 contains 13 residues. With 6 bases removed from V and 3 bases from J, the gap between germline ends came to 10 bases. The CDR3 DNA is TGTGCCAGCAGGCCTTCCGGGACAGATACGCAGTATTTT. Translated, it gives CASRPSGTDTQYF.

The genes are TRBV19 and TRBJ1-1; D is possibly TRBD1 (6 bases). The V and J ends lost 4 bases and 5 bases respectively, with 8 bases between them. Germline V lookup: CDR1 LNHDA, CDR2 SQIVND (reference sequence). CDR3 length: 12 amino acids. CDR3 coding DNA: TGTGCCAGTAGTAATAGGGGGACTGAAGCTTTCTTT. It is translated as CASSNRGTEAFF.

This chain uses TRBV27 with TRBJ2-1; 11 bases match TRBD2. After removal of 5 bases from V and 6 bases from J, the junction contained 9 bases not matched to a gene. CDR1 and CDR2 from the germline V gene are MNHEY and SMNVEV (reference sequence). The CDR3 has 16 residues. The CDR3 spells CASSPPRLAGGNEQFF. The CDR3 bases are TGTGCCAGCAGTCCCCCCCGCCTAGCGGGGGGCAATGAGCAGTTCTTC.

This chain joins TRBV10-3 and TRBJ2-3, with 8 bases aligning to TRBD1. V shed 6 bases and J 2 bases; nucleotides not matched to a gene: 19. Germline V gene sequence: CDR1 ENHRY, CDR2 SYGVKD. The CDR3 loop spans 19 amino acids. DNA of the CDR3: TGTGCCATCAGATCATATAGGACAGGGCCCGGGACTCACACAGATACGCAGTATTTT. It encodes CAIRSYRTGPGTHTDTQYF.

V and J are TRBV5-1 and TRBJ2-1; 12 bases agree with TRBD2. The CDR3 consists of 16 residues. V shed 8 bases, J shed 10 bases, and the junction held 16 bases outside the gene matches. In germline, CDR1 is SGHRS, CDR2 YFSETQ. CDR3 in DNA: TGCGCCAGAGCGGGACTTTCGACTAGCGGGGGTGGGGAGCAGTTCTTC. Protein sequence: CARAGLSTSGGGEQFF. The full variable domain, with the rest looked up from reference TRBV5-1 and TRBJ2-1, is KAGVTQTPRYLIKTRGQQVTLSCSPISGHRSVSWYQQTPGQGLQFLFEYFSETQRNKGNFPGRFSGRQFSNSRSEMNVSTLELGDSALYLCARAGLSTSGGGEQFFGPGTRLTVL.

The rearrangement uses TRBV7-6 and TRBJ2-5; the match to TRBD2 covers 9 bases. Looked up from germline, CDR1 is SGHVS and CDR2 is FNYEAQ. The V gene end was trimmed by 2 bases and the J gene end by 1 base; junction bases not matched to a gene: 5. CDR3 length: 16 amino acids. CDR3 in amino acids: CASSLRVAGVQETQYF. DNA of the CDR3: TGTGCCAGCAGCTTACGAGTAGCGGGGGTCCAAGAGACCCAGTACTTC.

The chain joins TRBV5-4 to TRBJ2-2; D is unclear. V was cut by 2 bases and J by 3 bases, with 8 bases left in between. The CDR3 spans 14 residues. The germline gives CDR1 SGHNT, CDR2 YYREEE (reference sequence). The CDR3 spells CASSFRVDTGELFF. CDR3 nucleotide sequence: TGTGCCAGCAGCTTTAGAGTCGACACCGGGGAGCTGTTTTTT.

The CDR3 DNA reads TGTGCCTGGAGCTGGTCCCGGCGGCCCTACAATGAGCAGTTCTTC. The encoded protein is CAWSWSRRPYNEQFF. This chain connects TRBV30 to TRBJ2-1; D ambiguous. Trimming removed 3 bases from V and 2 bases from J, with 14 bases in between. The CDR3 length is 15 residues. Per germline, CDR1 GTSNPN and CDR2 SVGIG (reference sequence). Full variable domain (rest looked up from reference TRBV30 and TRBJ2-1): SQTIHQWPATLVQPVGSPLSLECTVEGTSNPNLYWYRQAAGRGLQLLFYSVGIGQISSEVPQNLSASRPQDRQFILSSKKLLLSDSGFYLCAWSWSRRPYNEQFFGPGTRLTVL.

The chain uses TRBV28 and TRBJ1-6; D is uncertain. The CDR3 spans 12 residues. The V gene lost 6 bases and the J gene lost 15 bases, with 15 bases spanning the gap. Germline CDR1 MDHEN, CDR2 SYDVKM. CDR3 loop: CASSLTGTLLHF. CDR3 nucleotides: TGTGCCAGCAGCCTAACGGGAACCCTCCTCCACTTT. Full variable domain (missing parts from reference TRBV28 and TRBJ1-6): DVKVTQSSRYLVKRTGEKVFLECVQDMDHENMFWYRQDPGLGLRLIYFSYDVKMKEKGDIPEGYSVSREKKERFSLILESASTNQTSMYLCASSLTGTLLHFGNGTRLTVT.